Following are 18 T cell receptor beta chains from one sample sequenced in a study of blood T cell repertoires in COVID-19 (TCRdb year 2020). Libraries were built with the immunoSEQ multiplex PCR assay. TCRdb stores this immuneACCESS table with in-frame sequences only. Part of the clones is absent; in the studies checked, under half of the shortfall reflects unresolved V genes, and no reason is known for the rest. The table for this sample lists 160,000 or so clones; around three quarters of them were counted only once. The ten largest clones represent roughly 6.8% of the sample. The sequenced material came from peripheral blood. Receptor source: a man between 65 and 85 years old with active or convalescent COVID-19.

The genes are TRBV5-6 and TRBJ1-6; D not certain. Germline-derived CDR1 and CDR2 are SGHDT and YYEEEE. This CDR3 is built from 15 residues. V lost 1 base to trimming and J lost 10 bases, with 15 bases between them. This chain's CDR3 is CASSLNWPRGSPLHF. DNA for the CDR3: TGTGCCAGCAGCTTGAATTGGCCCAGAGGGTCACCCCTCCACTTT.

This clone was seen once. J is TRBJ2-2 and V is TRBV2, with D possibly being TRBD2 (6 bases). The length of the CDR3 is 15 residues. Germline values: CDR1 SNHLY, CDR2 FYNNEI. V gave up 7 bases and J gave up 6 bases, with 18 bases separating them. CDR3 coding DNA: TGTGCCAGCAAAGTTGGGAACGGGAGAGCCGGGGAGCTGTTTTTT. As protein: CASKVGNGRAGELFF.

The chain recombines TRBV3-1 (or the pseudogene TRBV3-2) with TRBJ1-6, with TRBD1 matching 7 bases. The CDR3 runs to 14 residues. The trim removed 4 bases at V and 10 bases at J, leaving 7 bases unmatched. Germline values: CDR1 LGHDT, CDR2 YNNKEL (reference sequence). The CDR3 DNA sequence: TGTGCCAGCAGCCGACAGGGAGGCAACTCACCCCTCCACTTT. This sequence encodes CASSRQGGNSPLHF.

The J gene is TRBJ1-6, the V gene TRBV2; 11 bases map to TRBD1. Germline-derived CDR1 and CDR2 are SNHLY and FYNNEI. The junction had 0 bases not matched to a gene; V was cut back by 6 bases and J by 5 bases. This CDR3 has 14 residues. The CDR3 sequence: CASRGQGDNSPLHF. CDR3 nucleotides: TGTGCCAGCAGGGGACAGGGGGATAATTCACCCCTCCACTTT.

In this sample, this clone turned up a few times. This sequence joins TRBV30 and TRBJ1-2; TRBD1 matches 10 bases. Germline-derived CDR1 and CDR2 are GTSNPN and SVGIG (reference sequence). This CDR3 is built from 16 residues. The V and J ends lost 3 bases and 3 bases, in that order; junction bases with no gene match: 10. CDR3 sequence: CAWSETGTGADYGYTF. The CDR3 region has the DNA TGTGCCTGGAGCGAAACCGGGACAGGGGCAGACTATGGCTACACCTTC.

The chain is built from TRBV12-3 or TRBV12-4 and TRBJ2-5; 7 bases match TRBD2. CDR3 length: 13 residues. V was clipped by 4 bases and J by 4 bases; unmatched bases: 3. In nucleotides, the CDR3 is TGTGCCAGCAGTTCGACTAGCCCAGAGACCCAGTACTTC. Translated: CASSSTSPETQYF.

This chain joins TRBV11-2 and TRBJ1-3, with a weak D call TRBD1 (5 bases). The CDR3 has 19 amino acids. The germline V gene has CDR1 SGHAT and CDR2 FQNNGV. Deletions cut 1 base from V and 4 bases from J, with 23 bases between. The CDR3 DNA is TGTGCCAGCAGCTTAGCCCTCGGGGATTGGCGGGGGGAAGGAAACACCATATATTTT. Amino acid sequence: CASSLALGDWRGEGNTIYF.

The V and J genes are TRBV21-1 and TRBJ1-4; the listed D gene, TRBD1, was not tested against the DNA. TRBV21-1 is a recognized pseudogene. The CDR3 covers 15 residues. The CDR3 here is CASSKAGVSDIQVFF. Written as DNA, the CDR3 is TGTGCCAGCAGCAAAGCTGGGGTCTCGGACATACAGGTGTTTTTT.

V and J are TRBV7-6 and TRBJ2-2; the match to TRBD2 covers 8 bases. The CDR3 covers 17 residues. Germline V lookup: CDR1 SGHVS, CDR2 FNYEAQ. Losses at the gene ends were 2 bases for V and 1 base for J; bases not matched to a gene: 6. CDR3 protein: CASSLSPLAENTGELFF. For the CDR3, the DNA is TGTGCCAGCAGCTTATCCCCACTAGCGGAGAACACCGGGGAGCTGTTTTTT.

The chain combines TRBV28 with TRBJ2-5, with D possibly being TRBD1 (6 bases). The CDR3 consists of 13 residues. The V gene lost 6 bases and the J gene lost 3 bases, with 11 bases spanning the gap. From germline, CDR1 is MDHEN and CDR2 SYDVKM. For the CDR3, the DNA is TGTGCCAGCAGCCAACAGGGAAAAGAGACCCAGTACTTC. Its protein is CASSQQGKETQYF.

In its sample, this clone was seen a few times. The gene calls are TRBV12-3 or TRBV12-4 and TRBJ1-2, with D possibly TRBD1 on 5 matching bases. V lost 6 bases, J lost 8 bases, and 13 bases lay in between. The CDR3 runs 12 residues. DNA for the CDR3: TGTGCCAGCAGCCTGACAGAAGGCGGCTACACCTTC. Protein: CASSLTEGGYTF.

As concerns this clone: The same CDR3 is also encoded by other DNA sequences in this sample. The CDR3 protein is CASSLVTGDGYTF. The CDR3 DNA is TGTGCCAGCAGCCTTGTGACAGGGGATGGCTACACCTTC. The rearrangement uses TRBV7-9 and TRBJ1-2; 8 bases map to TRBD1. Per germline, CDR1 SEHNR and CDR2 FQNEAQ (reference sequence). The CDR3 is made up of 13 amino acids. The V and J ends lost 5 bases and 6 bases, in that order; junction bases with no gene match: 5.

The chain recombines TRBV15 with TRBJ2-7; D perhaps matches TRBD1 (6 bases). The V and J ends lost 5 bases and 2 bases respectively, with 13 bases between them. The CDR3 extends over 14 amino acids. Per the germline V gene, CDR1 is LNHNV and CDR2 is YYDKDF (reference sequence). The CDR3 DNA reads as TGTGCCACCAGCGCCGGACAGCCAGCCTACGAGCAGTACTTC. This sequence encodes CATSAGQPAYEQYF.

The gene calls are TRBV3-1 (or the pseudogene TRBV3-2) and TRBJ1-3; D may be TRBD1 (5 bases). CDR1 LGHDT and CDR2 YNNKEL come from the germline V gene (reference sequence). The CDR3 is 14 amino acids. The V gene lost 3 bases and the J gene lost 6 bases, with 12 bases spanning the gap. The CDR3 DNA reads as TGTGCCAGCAGCCAGCTAGGGGAGGAAAACACCATATATTTT. Protein product: CASSQLGEENTIYF.

V and J are TRBV7-2 and TRBJ1-1; 7 positions agree with TRBD1. After removal of 0 bases from V and 4 bases from J, the junction contained 5 bases not matched to a gene. CDR1 and CDR2 from the germline V gene are SGHTA and FQGNSA. The CDR3 runs 15 residues. The CDR3 sequence is CASSLAWAGGTEAFF. The CDR3 DNA reads as TGTGCCAGCAGCTTAGCCTGGGCAGGGGGCACTGAAGCTTTCTTT.

The rearrangement uses TRBV10-3 and TRBJ1-2; D is possibly TRBD1 (5 bases). The CDR3 is 15 amino acids. Trimming stripped 6 bases from V and 4 bases from J, with 18 bases between. CDR1 is ENHRY and CDR2 is SYGVKD in the germline V gene. DNA for the CDR3: TGTGCCATCAGCGGGGGGTACGAGTTAAGCTATGGCTACACCTTC. Protein product: CAISGGYELSYGYTF.

V usage is TRBV19 and J usage is TRBJ2-1; 10 nucleotides line up with TRBD2. The germline CDR1 and CDR2 sequences are LNHDA and SQIVND (reference sequence). With 6 bases clipped from V and 4 bases from J, the junction kept 6 bases outside the gene matches. There are 15 residues in the CDR3. The DNA for the CDR3 is TGTGCCAGTAGACCAGCGGGGGGGGAATACAATGAGCAGTTCTTC. Residues: CASRPAGGEYNEQFF.

This rearrangement joins TRBV11-3 to TRBJ1-1; D ambiguous. The CDR3 length is 15 residues. Deletions cut 4 bases from V and 1 base from J, with 13 bases between. Germline V gene lookup returns CDR1 SGHNT and CDR2 YENEEA. The CDR3 here is CASSSGGQENTEAFF. The CDR3 coding sequence is TGTGCCAGCAGCTCTGGTGGGCAGGAGAACACTGAAGCTTTCTTT.